The 29 T cell receptor beta chains below were found in one sample sequenced in a study of blood T cells in healthy people across ages. Combining a sample-barcoded 5' primer with a J-beta primer mix, a second PCR ran for roughly 7 to 11 cycles. TCRdb reanalysed the 5' RACE reads using MiXCR and keeps one entry per CDR3 protein. The repertoire holds some 760,000 distinct CDR3 sequences, with around 25% as singletons. This same sample was also part of a study on T cells of mothers and their children.

Sequencing was done on a sample of blood. All receptors derive from a boy younger than 18 in good health.

In DNA form, the CDR3 reads TGCGCCAGCAGCCAAGTGTACAGCGAGGATGGCTACACCTTC. It encodes CASSQVYSEDGYTF. V usage is TRBV4-1 and J usage is TRBJ1-2; unclear D gene. Germline CDR1 MGHRA, CDR2 YSYEKL. Trimming pared 1 base from V and 6 bases from J, leaving 12 bases between. The CDR3 sequence is 14 residues long.

This clonotype showed up just a few times. The chain uses TRBV2 and TRBJ2-2; 9 bases align to TRBD2. The CDR3 has 15 residues. The V gene end was trimmed by 7 bases and the J gene end by 2 bases; junction bases not matched to a gene: 5. CDR1 and CDR2 (germline): SNHLY, FYNNEI. The CDR3 region has the DNA TGTGCCAGCACGCGGGAGGGTCCTAACACCGGGGAGCTGTTTTTT. It yields the protein CASTREGPNTGELFF.

In its sample, this clonotype was seen a few times. V gene TRBV20-1 combines with J gene TRBJ2-5; the D gene could be TRBD1 or TRBD2 (5 bases each). CDR3 size: 14 residues. Germline values: CDR1 DFQATT, CDR2 SNEGSKA (reference sequence). Trimming took off 5 bases at V and 2 bases at J, with 15 bases between the two ends. The CDR3, as DNA: TGCAGTGCTGTTCCGGGACGATCGCAAGAGACCCAGTACTTC. Translated, it gives CSAVPGRSQETQYF.

This clonotype has more than one count but fewer than ten. V gene TRBV4-3 combines with J gene TRBJ2-7; D might be TRBD1 (6 bases). The CDR3 sequence is 15 residues long. V lost 4 bases and J lost 0, with 13 bases in between. Germline CDR1 reads LGHNA; CDR2 reads YSLEER. The CDR3 DNA is TGCGCCAGCAGCCGAGCGTGGGACACCTCCTACGAGCAGTACTTC. This translates into CASSRAWDTSYEQYF.

This clonotype has more than one count but fewer than ten. The rearrangement joins TRBV6-6 to TRBJ1-1, with a possible D match to TRBD1 (5 bases). This CDR3 is 13 amino acids long. Germline CDR1 and CDR2: MNHNY and SVGAGI (reference sequence). The V and J ends lost 5 bases and 5 bases respectively, with 12 bases between them. CDR3 sequence: CASSGESGTEAFF. CDR3 nucleotides: TGTGCCAGCAGTGGCGAGTCAGGGACTGAAGCTTTCTTT.

This clonotype was seen a handful of times. Germline and junction disagree at one end, which may indicate a read error. This sequence joins TRBV27 and TRBJ1-2; D unclear. CDR3 length: 13 residues. Germline V gives CDR1 MNHEY, CDR2 SMNVEV (reference sequence). The CDR3 is CASSLTPLYDYTF. In nucleotides, the CDR3 is TGTGCCAGCAGCTTGACACCTCTATATGACTACACCTTC.

This clonotype showed up just a few times. The rearrangement links TRBV20-1 to TRBJ2-6; weak D call: TRBD1 (5 bases). The CDR3 loop spans 17 amino acids. Per germline, CDR1 DFQATT and CDR2 SNEGSKA (reference sequence). Trimming pared 0 bases from V and 1 base from J, leaving 13 bases between. The CDR3 nucleotides are TGCAGTGCTAGAGATCAGGGAACTACATCTGGGGCCAACGTCCTGACTTTC. It yields the protein CSARDQGTTSGANVLTF.

The chain combines TRBV5-6 with TRBJ1-5; D perhaps matches TRBD1 (6 bases). From germline, CDR1 is SGHDT and CDR2 YYEEEE. Between the trimmed V and J ends, which lost 0 bases and 5 bases, there was a span of 12 bases. The CDR3 is 15 residues long. CDR3 coding DNA: TGTGCCAGCAGCTTGGCCATAAGGGGGGATCAGCCCCAGCATTTT. Protein: CASSLAIRGDQPQHF.

This sequence joins TRBV5-1 and TRBJ2-3; 7 bases agree with TRBD2. This CDR3 is 18 amino acids long. CDR1 and CDR2 from the germline V gene are SGHRS and YFSETQ. V trimming: 0 bases; J trimming: 0 bases; junction bases outside the gene matches: 10. CDR3 coding DNA: TGCGCCAGCAGCTTGGCAGTTCGGGACTATTCCAGCACAGATACGCAGTATTTT. Its translation is CASSLAVRDYSSTDTQYF.

The chain has TRBV7-2 and TRBJ2-1; 10 nucleotides line up with TRBD2. Trimming cost V 7 bases and J 2 bases; bases outside gene matches: 2. The germline V gene encodes CDR1 SGHTA and CDR2 FQGNSA. CDR3 size: 14 residues. CDR3 region: CASNGLAAYNEQFF. CDR3 bases: TGTGCCAGCAATGGACTAGCGGCCTACAATGAGCAGTTCTTC.

The CDR3 DNA reads TGCAGTGCTAGAGCTAGGGACATTAGCTCCTACGAGCAGTACTTC. The encoded protein is CSARARDISSYEQYF. The chain employs TRBV20-1 and TRBJ2-5; a weak D match, TRBD1 (6 bases). TRBJ2-7 explains the end of the DNA better; the J call may be wrong. The CDR3 sequence is 15 residues long. CDR1 is DFQATT, CDR2 SNEGSKA, per germline (reference sequence).

This clonotype was recorded a few times. The gene calls are TRBV5-5 and TRBJ2-3; tentative D call: TRBD1 (6 bases). Germline V gene data show CDR1 as SGHKS and CDR2 as YYEKEE (reference sequence). The CDR3 has 13 amino acids. Trimming removed 0 bases at V and 6 bases at J, with 8 bases between. CDR3 sequence reads: CASSLGQEDTQYF. The CDR3, as DNA: TGTGCCAGCAGCTTGGGACAGGAGGATACGCAGTATTTT.

This clonotype was counted only a few times. V gene TRBV20-1 combines with J gene TRBJ2-3, with TRBD1 as a possible D gene (6 bases). V was cut by 1 base and J by 2 bases, with 13 bases left in between. This CDR3 is built from 15 residues. CDR1 and CDR2 from the germline V gene are DFQATT and SNEGSKA (reference sequence). Written as DNA, the CDR3 is TGCAGTGCTAGAGTGTGGGGGCCCGACACAGATACGCAGTATTTT. It is translated as CSARVWGPDTDTQYF.

The rearrangement joins TRBV6-5 to TRBJ1-5, with no clear D. Trimming pared 0 bases from V and 2 bases from J, leaving 11 bases between. Germline CDR1 and CDR2: MNHEY and SVGAGI. The CDR3 consists of 16 residues. CDR3 nucleotides: TGTGCCAGCAGTTACTCTTGGGAATTGGGCAATCAGCCCCAGCATTTT. It specifies CASSYSWELGNQPQHF.

CDR3 sequence (DNA): TGTGCCAGCAGTTCATTCAACAGGATTTCCTACGAGCAGTACTTC. Protein: CASSSFNRISYEQYF. This chain uses TRBV6-2 or TRBV6-3 with TRBJ2-7; D might be TRBD1 (5 bases). The CDR3 has 15 residues. The germline CDR1 and CDR2 sequences are MNHEY and SVGEGT. V dropped 4 bases and J dropped 1 base, with 14 bases sitting between them.

This clonotype was seen a handful of times. Written as DNA, the CDR3 is TGCAGTGCTAGAGATCCTAGCGGGAGTTCAAACATTCAGTACTTC. It specifies CSARDPSGSSNIQYF. This chain uses TRBV20-1 with TRBJ2-4; 10 bases fit TRBD2. This CDR3 is built from 15 residues. In germline, CDR1 is DFQATT, CDR2 SNEGSKA (reference sequence). After removal of 0 bases from V and 6 bases from J, the junction contained 5 bases not matched to a gene.

The rearrangement links TRBV4-2 to TRBJ2-7; 7 positions agree with TRBD2. Germline CDR1 is LGHNA and CDR2 is YNFKEQ. The CDR3 totals 15 residues. J lost 3 bases, V lost 6 bases, and 11 bases had no gene match. In nucleotides, the CDR3 is TGTGCCAGCAGGAAAACAGCGGGATTAAGCTACGAGCAGTACTTC. This sequence encodes CASRKTAGLSYEQYF.

There are a few counts of this clonotype. The CDR3 nucleotides are TGTGCCAGCAGCTTGTTAGCTGGAGTAACCCAGTACTTC. It is translated as CASSLLAGVTQYF. This chain links TRBV5-6 with TRBJ2-5; D is uncertain. V was clipped by 1 base and J by 8 bases, with 12 bases between them. Germline CDR1 and CDR2: SGHDT and YYEEEE. This CDR3 is built from 13 residues.

The rearrangement uses TRBV3-1 and TRBJ2-7; 9 bases are a match to TRBD1. J gave up 2 bases and V 5 bases, and 7 bases lay outside the gene matches. The CDR3 extends over 15 amino acids. Germline lookup yields CDR1 LGHDT and CDR2 YNNKEL (reference sequence). In DNA, the CDR3 is TGTGCCAGCAGCGGACAGACAGGGGGTCCCTACGAGCAGTACTTC. Translating gives CASSGQTGGPYEQYF.

This clonotype was picked up a small number of times. The chain combines TRBV5-6 with TRBJ2-7, with a possible D match to TRBD2 (6 bases). The CDR3 is made up of 13 amino acids. In germline, CDR1 is SGHDT, CDR2 YYEEEE. The germline V and J ends were trimmed by 2 bases and 5 bases, with 11 bases remaining between them. The CDR3 DNA sequence: TGTGCCAGCAGCTTTGCTAGCGCTGACGAGCAGTACTTC. Its protein is CASSFASADEQYF.

This clonotype appeared a few times. The CDR3 nucleotides read TGTGCCAGCAGGAGGCTAGCGGGGGCCTACGAGCAGTACTTC. Translation: CASRRLAGAYEQYF. The chain employs TRBV28 and TRBJ2-7, with TRBD2 matching 10 bases. Germline lookup yields CDR1 MDHEN and CDR2 SYDVKM. Trimming removed 6 bases from V and 2 bases from J; junction bases left unmatched: 4. This CDR3 comprises 14 residues.

V gene TRBV29-1 combines with J gene TRBJ2-3; TRBD2 might be the D (6 bases). Trimming took 0 bases from V and 4 from J, leaving 17 bases between them. The CDR3 has 16 amino acids. The germline V gene has CDR1 SQVTM and CDR2 ANQGSEA. CDR3 coding DNA: TGCAGCGTTGAAGATAGGGCCAGGGAGGACCCAGATACGCAGTATTTT. Translating gives CSVEDRAREDPDTQYF.

This rearrangement joins TRBV7-2 to TRBJ1-4; D is possibly TRBD1 (5 bases). CDR3 length: 16 amino acids. The V gene lost 5 bases and the J gene lost 0 bases, with 13 bases spanning the gap. Germline V lookup: CDR1 SGHTA, CDR2 FQGNSA. In DNA form, the CDR3 reads TGTGCCAGCAGCCGATCCGGGGCTACAACTAATGAAAAACTGTTTTTT. Protein sequence: CASSRSGATTNEKLFF.

CDR3 sequence: CASSPQLAEETQYF. The CDR3 DNA reads TGTGCCAGCAGTCCCCAACTAGCGGAAGAGACCCAGTACTTC. This sequence joins TRBV7-2 and TRBJ2-5; TRBD2 matches 8 bases. The CDR3 has 14 amino acids. Germline assignment: CDR1 SGHTA and CDR2 FQGNSA. With V trimmed by 6 bases and J by 3 bases, 6 bases remained unmatched.

The chain links TRBV6-2 or TRBV6-3 to TRBJ1-5, with D possibly being TRBD1 (6 bases). Per the germline V gene, CDR1 is MNHEY and CDR2 is SVGEGT. The CDR3 is made up of 16 amino acids. The V end was cut by 6 bases, the J end by 1 base, with 16 bases between. CDR3 DNA: TGTGCCAGCAGCACCCGGACAGCCGGAAGCAATCAGCCCCAGCATTTT. Its translation is CASSTRTAGSNQPQHF.

In this sample, this clonotype turned up a few times. The chain combines TRBV27 with TRBJ2-5; D ambiguous. The J call could be wrong; TRBJ2-7 is a better fit for the DNA end. The CDR3 length is 13 residues. Germline assignment: CDR1 MNHEY and CDR2 SMNVEV (reference sequence). Here the CDR3 reads CASGKGLSYEQYF. The CDR3 DNA reads as TGTGCCAGCGGAAAAGGCCTGTCCTACGAGCAGTACTTC.

This CDR3 is CASMEVGVQLTVNTEAFF. In DNA form, the CDR3 reads TGTGCCAGCATGGAGGTGGGGGTTCAATTGACCGTGAACACTGAAGCTTTCTTT. This rearrangement joins TRBV6-2 or TRBV6-3 to TRBJ1-1, with D maybe TRBD1 (5 bases). Trimming took 7 bases from V and 0 from J, leaving 24 bases between them. In germline, CDR1 is MNHEY, CDR2 SVGEGT. The CDR3 is 18 amino acids.

This clonotype was observed a few times. One junction end does not reproduce the germline sequence, and a read error may be involved. V usage is TRBV7-9 and J usage is TRBJ1-2; 8 bases map to TRBD1. Germline assignment: CDR1 SEHNR and CDR2 FQNEAQ (reference sequence). The CDR3 is 14 residues long. This CDR3 is CASGLSGTGGGYTF. The CDR3 coding sequence is TGTGCCAGCGGCTTATCTGGGACAGGTGGTGGCTACACCTTC.

The J gene is TRBJ1-4, the V gene TRBV2, with D maybe TRBD1 (5 bases). V lost 3 bases to trimming and J lost 5 bases, with 16 bases between them. This CDR3 comprises 16 residues. The germline gives CDR1 SNHLY, CDR2 FYNNEI. The CDR3 DNA reads TGTGCCAGCAGTGAGGGGCAGGCCCTACCCAATGAAAAACTGTTTTTT. Protein sequence: CASSEGQALPNEKLFF.